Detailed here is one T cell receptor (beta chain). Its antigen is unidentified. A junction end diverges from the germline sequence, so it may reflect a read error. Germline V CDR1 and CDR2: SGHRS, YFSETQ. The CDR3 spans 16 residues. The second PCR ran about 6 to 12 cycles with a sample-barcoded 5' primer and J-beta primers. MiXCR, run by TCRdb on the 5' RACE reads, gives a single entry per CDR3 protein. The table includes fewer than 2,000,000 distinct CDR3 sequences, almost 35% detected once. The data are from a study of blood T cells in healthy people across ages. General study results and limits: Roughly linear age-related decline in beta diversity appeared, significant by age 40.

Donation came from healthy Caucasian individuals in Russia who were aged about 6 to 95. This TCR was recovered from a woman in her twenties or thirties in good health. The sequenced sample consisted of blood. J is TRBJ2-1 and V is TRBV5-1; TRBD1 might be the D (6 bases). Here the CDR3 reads CASSSSTGITYNGQFF. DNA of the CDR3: TGCGCCAGCAGCTCTTCTACAGGGATCACCTACAATGGGCAGTTCTTC. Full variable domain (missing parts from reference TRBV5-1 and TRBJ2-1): KAGVTQTPRYLIKTRGQQVTLSCSPISGHRSVSWYQQTPGQGLQFLFEYFSETQRNKGNFPGRFSGRQFSNSRSEMNVSTLELGDSALYLCASSSSTGITYNGQFFGPGTRLTVL.